Listed below are T cell receptor beta chains from one sample, sequenced in a study of regulatory T cells in long-lasting Graves disease. Using its own MiXCR run on the multiplex PCR reads, TCRdb lists one record per CDR3 protein. The data show hundreds of thousands of distinct CDR3 sequences, around 20% seen once. Sequences were derived from peripheral blood mononuclear cells (PBMCs), sampled when the disease was refractory, from a patient treated with antithyroid drugs. These receptors all come from a female donor with Graves disease. Both conserved end residues are part of each CDR3. Each record gives: V gene, D gene, clone size, J gene, CDR3 protein, CDR3 DNA. A D gene is named only where the DNA matches it firmly. A row's size may be missing; if present it is once, few, many or a size class.

v_call: TRBV7-2; d_call: -; clone_size: -; j_call: TRBJ2-1; cdr3_aa: CASSLAISAGDYNEQFF; cdr3_nt: TGTGCCAGCAGCTTAGCTATTAGCGCAGGCGACTACAATGAGCAGTTCTTC
v_call: TRBV18; d_call: -; clone_size: -; j_call: TRBJ1-1; cdr3_aa: CASSPRASTEAFF; cdr3_nt: TGTGCCAGCTCACCTCGGGCTTCCACTGAAGCTTTCTTT
v_call: TRBV12-3/TRBV12-4; d_call: -; clone_size: many; j_call: TRBJ2-5; cdr3_aa: CASSPRQELQETQYF; cdr3_nt: TGTGCCAGCAGTCCCCGACAGGAACTCCAAGAGACCCAGTACTTC
v_call: TRBV20-1; d_call: -; clone_size: -; j_call: TRBJ2-3; cdr3_aa: CSAQGPGGTDTQYF; cdr3_nt: TGCAGTGCCCAGGGACCCGGAGGCACAGATACGCAGTATTTT
v_call: TRBV15; d_call: TRBD2; clone_size: many; j_call: TRBJ2-2; cdr3_aa: CATSRDQALLAGAKNTGELFF; cdr3_nt: TGTGCCACCAGCAGAGATCAGGCCCTACTCGCGGGAGCTAAGAACACCGGGGAGCTGTTTTTT
v_call: TRBV18; d_call: TRBD1; clone_size: -; j_call: TRBJ1-5; cdr3_aa: CASSSIQGARGQPQHF; cdr3_nt: TGTGCCAGCTCATCAATACAGGGGGCGCGGGGGCAGCCCCAGCATTTT
v_call: TRBV6-5; d_call: -; clone_size: many; j_call: TRBJ1-6; cdr3_aa: CASSYPNSPLHF; cdr3_nt: TGTGCCAGCAGTTACCCGAATTCACCCCTCCACTTT
v_call: TRBV12-3/TRBV12-4; d_call: -; clone_size: many; j_call: TRBJ2-2; cdr3_aa: CASRLRDTADGELFF; cdr3_nt: TGTGCCAGCAGACTACGGGACACCGCGGACGGGGAGCTGTTTTTT
v_call: TRBV28; d_call: TRBD1; clone_size: many; j_call: TRBJ2-5; cdr3_aa: CASSPPRQGSVGTQYF; cdr3_nt: TGTGCCAGCAGTCCCCCCCGACAGGGGTCTGTGGGGACCCAGTACTTC
v_call: TRBV2; d_call: -; clone_size: -; j_call: TRBJ2-5; cdr3_aa: CASSDGVVQETQYF; cdr3_nt: TGTGCCAGCAGTGATGGAGTAGTTCAAGAGACCCAGTACTTC
v_call: TRBV6-5; d_call: TRBD1; clone_size: -; j_call: TRBJ2-2; cdr3_aa: CASSYGDSNTGELFF; cdr3_nt: TGTGCCAGCAGTTACGGGGACAGTAACACCGGGGAGCTGTTTTTT
v_call: TRBV30; d_call: -; clone_size: many; j_call: TRBJ1-2; cdr3_aa: CASSRDISGYTF; cdr3_nt: TGTGCCTCCTCCCGGGACATTTCTGGCTACACCTTC
v_call: TRBV7-2; d_call: -; clone_size: -; j_call: TRBJ2-7; cdr3_aa: CASSLLGDSYEQYF; cdr3_nt: TGTGCCAGCAGCCTCCTCGGGGACTCCTACGAGCAGTACTTC
v_call: TRBV11-2; d_call: -; clone_size: few; j_call: TRBJ2-7; cdr3_aa: CASSPRGAEGSYEQYF; cdr3_nt: TGCGCCAGCAGCCCCCGGGGAGCGGAGGGCTCCTACGAGCAGTACTTC
v_call: TRBV7-2; d_call: -; clone_size: -; j_call: TRBJ1-1; cdr3_aa: CASSLVPKGRTEAFF; cdr3_nt: TGTGCCAGCAGCTTAGTCCCAAAGGGACGCACTGAAGCTTTCTTT
v_call: TRBV27; d_call: -; clone_size: many; j_call: TRBJ1-4; cdr3_aa: CASSLGQGTTNEKLFF; cdr3_nt: TGTGCCAGCAGTCTCGGTCAGGGGACAACTAATGAAAAACTGTTTTTT
v_call: TRBV6-1; d_call: -; clone_size: many; j_call: TRBJ2-7; cdr3_aa: CASRRGNLRTWGEQYF; cdr3_nt: TGTGCCAGCAGACGGGGCAACCTACGAACCTGGGGAGAGCAGTACTTC
v_call: TRBV12-3/TRBV12-4; d_call: -; clone_size: few; j_call: TRBJ2-2; cdr3_aa: CASSLAWAGELFF; cdr3_nt: TGTGCCAGCAGTTTAGCGTGGGCCGGGGAGCTGTTTTTT
v_call: TRBV3-1; d_call: TRBD2; clone_size: -; j_call: TRBJ2-4; cdr3_aa: CASSQPRSGSGKNIQYF; cdr3_nt: TGTGCCAGCAGCCAACCCAGAAGCGGGAGTGGCAAAAACATTCAGTACTTC
v_call: TRBV12-3/TRBV12-4; d_call: TRBD1; clone_size: few; j_call: TRBJ1-1; cdr3_aa: CASSRGQGAGNTEAFF; cdr3_nt: TGTGCCAGCAGCCGGGGACAGGGGGCGGGGAACACTGAAGCTTTCTTT
v_call: TRBV24-1; d_call: -; clone_size: many; j_call: TRBJ1-3; cdr3_aa: CATSDSSGNTIYF; cdr3_nt: TGTGCCACCAGTGATTCCTCTGGAAACACCATATATTTT
v_call: TRBV20-1; d_call: TRBD2; clone_size: few; j_call: TRBJ2-2; cdr3_aa: CSAPSPSGFTGELFF; cdr3_nt: TGCAGTGCTCCATCCCCTAGCGGGTTCACCGGGGAGCTGTTTTTT
v_call: TRBV28; d_call: -; clone_size: many; j_call: TRBJ1-4; cdr3_aa: CASSPVTGTNEKLFF; cdr3_nt: TGTGCCAGCAGTCCAGTTACGGGAACTAATGAAAAACTGTTTTTT
v_call: TRBV9; d_call: -; clone_size: many; j_call: TRBJ1-2; cdr3_aa: CASSVDAAPNYGYTF; cdr3_nt: TGTGCCAGCAGCGTAGACGCAGCACCTAACTATGGCTACACCTTC
v_call: TRBV19; d_call: -; clone_size: once; j_call: TRBJ2-2; cdr3_aa: CASRTETGELFF; cdr3_nt: TGTGCCAGTCGAACAGAGACCGGGGAGCTGTTTTTT
v_call: TRBV7-2; d_call: -; clone_size: many; j_call: TRBJ1-1; cdr3_aa: CASSLLSPATEAFF; cdr3_nt: TGTGCCAGCAGCTTATTGAGTCCAGCCACTGAAGCTTTCTTT
v_call: TRBV19; d_call: -; clone_size: few; j_call: TRBJ1-1; cdr3_aa: CASSRRVQVNTEAFF; cdr3_nt: TGTGCCAGTAGTAGAAGAGTACAGGTGAACACTGAAGCTTTCTTT
v_call: TRBV24-1; d_call: TRBD1; clone_size: -; j_call: TRBJ2-2; cdr3_aa: CATKDRGDAGELSF; cdr3_nt: TGTGCCACCAAGGACAGGGGGGACGCCGGGGAGCTGTCTTTT
v_call: TRBV11-2; d_call: -; clone_size: many; j_call: TRBJ2-7; cdr3_aa: CASSFRPGRTSYEQYF; cdr3_nt: TGTGCCAGCAGCTTTCGGCCAGGGAGAACCTCCTACGAGCAGTACTTC